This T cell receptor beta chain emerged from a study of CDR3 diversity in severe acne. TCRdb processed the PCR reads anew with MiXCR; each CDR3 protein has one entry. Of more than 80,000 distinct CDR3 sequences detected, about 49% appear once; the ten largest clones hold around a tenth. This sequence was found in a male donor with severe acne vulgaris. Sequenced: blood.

CDR3 sequence (DNA): TGCAGCGTTGGTCAGCGTCCCTATGGCTACACCTTC. This gives the protein CSVGQRPYGYTF. The chain carries TRBV29-1 and TRBJ1-2; D unresolved. The V gene lost 4 bases and the J gene lost 4 bases, with 10 bases spanning the gap. This CDR3 has 12 residues. Germline CDR1 is SQVTM and CDR2 is ANQGSEA.